The clone carrying this T cell receptor (beta chain) was counted a few times. The germline gene is not matched at one end of the junction; a read error may be the cause. The entry originates in a study of T cells after yellow fever vaccination. The CDR3 covers 14 residues. CDR1 is SSHAT and CDR2 is FNYEAQ in the germline V gene (reference sequence). TCRdb recomputed calls from the 5' RACE reads with MiXCR, one row per CDR3 protein. In the table there are 45,000 to 60,000 distinct CDR3 sequences, less than 8% of which are singletons. Specimen: CD8+ T cells not binding an NS4B(214-222) dextramer, sorted from PBMCs, collected more than 40 days after the first yellow fever vaccination. This sequence originates from a man younger than 35 who received the YFV17D yellow fever vaccine. The chain combines TRBV7-7 with TRBJ1-1; D call uncertain. The CDR3 coding sequence is TGTGCTAGCAGCTACCCGGAGCGGAACACTGAAGCTTTCTTT. This sequence encodes CASSYPERNTEAFF.